Presented here are 32 T cell receptor beta chains from one specimen sequenced in a study of early T cells in non-severe SARS-CoV-2 infection. TCRdb processed the 5' RACE reads anew with MiXCR; each CDR3 protein has one entry. The sample has 85,000 to 100,000 distinct CDR3 sequences, more than 9.5% seen once. Sequencing used whole blood, obtained at baseline. Receptor source: an adult who was a healthcare worker with PCR-confirmed SARS-CoV-2 infection or an uninfected control (not recorded which).

The gene calls are TRBV7-8 and TRBJ1-1; D is unclear. Trimming pared 1 base from V and 5 bases from J, leaving 11 bases between. The CDR3 spans 14 residues. CDR1 and CDR2 (germline): SGHVS, FQNEAQ. The DNA for the CDR3 is TGTGCCAGCAGCTTAGGCAGGAGCGATACTGAAGCTTTCTTT. Translation: CASSLGRSDTEAFF.

This chain connects TRBV3-1 to TRBJ2-7; D possibly uses TRBD1 or TRBD2 (5 bases each). V was clipped by 4 bases and J by 2 bases, with 12 bases between them. Germline CDR1 and CDR2: LGHDT and YNNKEL (reference sequence). The CDR3 covers 14 residues. The CDR3 nucleotides are TGTGCCAGCAGCCCGGGACCGGGAACCTACGAGCAGTACTTC. It codes for CASSPGPGTYEQYF.

V gene TRBV7-2 combines with J gene TRBJ2-4; TRBD1 aligns across 7 bases. V lost 6 bases to trimming and J lost 9 bases; unmatched junction nucleotides: 11. Germline lookup yields CDR1 SGHTA and CDR2 FQGNSA. The CDR3 is 14 residues long. In DNA form, the CDR3 reads TGTGCCAGCAGATCCGACAGGGCGGGTTTCATTCAGTACTTC. This encodes CASRSDRAGFIQYF.

This clonotype was detected ten times or more. The gene calls are TRBV5-4 and TRBJ1-6; D is perhaps TRBD1 (5 bases). V lost 4 bases and J lost 7, with 15 bases in between. Germline lookup yields CDR1 SGHNT and CDR2 YYREEE (reference sequence). There are 15 residues in the CDR3. As DNA, the CDR3 is TGTGCCAGCAGCCCCGTCCGGGGGACCAATTCACCCCTCCACTTT. Encoded protein: CASSPVRGTNSPLHF.

The CDR3 loop reads CASRDDSLYGYTF. CDR3 DNA: TGTGCCAGCAGAGATGACAGCCTCTATGGCTACACCTTC. This chain links TRBV9 with TRBJ1-2, with a weak D call TRBD1 (5 bases). The germline gives CDR1 SGDLS, CDR2 YYNGEE. Trimming shortened V by 5 bases and J by 4 bases, and 12 bases separated the two germline ends. This CDR3 has 13 residues.

This clonotype was observed at least ten times. The V call is TRBV5-1, the J call TRBJ2-1; 11 nucleotides align to TRBD2. This CDR3 is 14 amino acids long. Germline values: CDR1 SGHRS, CDR2 YFSETQ. Trimming cost V 1 base and J 10 bases; bases outside gene matches: 4. Written as DNA, the CDR3 is TGCGCCAGCAGCTTGACTAGCGGGAGCGGGGAGCAGTTCTTC. This gives the protein CASSLTSGSGEQFF.

The J gene is TRBJ1-2, the V gene TRBV14; TRBD1 matches at 8 bases. The V segment lost 1 base and the J segment 4 bases; nucleotides outside the gene matches: 2. This CDR3 region has 14 residues. Germline V lookup: CDR1 SGHDN, CDR2 FVKESK. As DNA, the CDR3 is TGTGCCAGCAGCCAAGGGGGACAGGTCTATGGCTACACCTTC. Its translation: CASSQGGQVYGYTF. Variable domain in full (rest from reference TRBV14 and TRBJ1-2): EAGVTQFPSHSVIEKGQTVTLRCDPISGHDNLYWYRRVMGKEIKFLLHFVKESKQDESGMPNNRFLAERTGGTYSTLKVQPAELEDSGVYFCASSQGGQVYGYTFGSGTRLTVV.

This clonotype has only a few counts. The CDR3 loop is CASRTRTDLAKNIQYF. CDR3 DNA sequence: TGCGCCAGCCGTACCCGGACGGATCTAGCCAAAAACATTCAGTACTTC. J is TRBJ2-4 and V is TRBV23-1; no clear D gene. TRBV23-1 is treated as an ORF (open reading frame) with a function not yet certain. The CDR3 runs 16 residues. The V end was cut by 8 bases, the J end by 0 bases, with 17 bases between.

The V and J genes are TRBV6-2 or TRBV6-3 and TRBJ2-5; D not resolved. Germline V lookup: CDR1 MNHEY, CDR2 SVGEGT. Trimming shortened V by 5 bases and J by 2 bases, and 12 bases separated the two germline ends. The CDR3 consists of 14 residues. CDR3 in amino acids: CASSLDNSQETQYF. CDR3 in DNA: TGTGCCAGCAGTCTCGATAACTCACAAGAGACCCAGTACTTC.

This clonotype was detected a few times. V gene TRBV10-3 combines with J gene TRBJ2-1, with 7 positions matching TRBD1. V lost 4 bases and J lost 8; bases outside the gene matches: 14. Per germline, CDR1 ENHRY and CDR2 SYGVKD. The CDR3 extends over 16 amino acids. The CDR3 loop is CAISGGRGREGDEQFF. CDR3 sequence (DNA): TGTGCCATCAGTGGAGGAAGGGGGCGCGAGGGCGATGAGCAGTTCTTC.

This clonotype was detected many times. This chain connects TRBV5-4 to TRBJ2-1; tentative D call: TRBD1 (6 bases). This CDR3 contains 14 residues. Per germline, CDR1 SGHNT and CDR2 YYREEE (reference sequence). V gave up 1 base and J gave up 5 bases, with 10 bases separating them. The CDR3 DNA follows: TGTGCCAGCAGCTTGACAGGGCCTCACAATGAGCAGTTCTTC. Translating gives CASSLTGPHNEQFF.

This clonotype was found many times. The chain joins TRBV7-8 to TRBJ1-1; D ambiguous. Trimming removed 6 bases at V and 0 bases at J, with 20 bases between. The CDR3 length is 17 residues. Germline V lookup: CDR1 SGHVS, CDR2 FQNEAQ. DNA of the CDR3: TGTGCCAGCAGTTTCAACCGAGACCGCCACATGAACACTGAAGCTTTCTTT. Encoded protein: CASSFNRDRHMNTEAFF.

The chain employs TRBV10-3 and TRBJ2-5; D call uncertain. The germline V gene encodes CDR1 ENHRY and CDR2 SYGVKD. This CDR3 is 14 amino acids long. Trimming removed 2 bases from V and 7 bases from J, with 14 bases in between. Here the CDR3 reads CAISERIQPGTQYF. CDR3 nucleotides: TGTGCCATCAGTGAGAGGATACAGCCGGGGACCCAGTACTTC.

Only a few counts were recorded for this clonotype. This sequence joins TRBV7-2 and TRBJ1-1, with a possible D match to TRBD1 (5 bases). The germline CDR1 and CDR2 sequences are SGHTA and FQGNSA. This CDR3 is 13 amino acids long. The V gene lost 5 bases and the J gene lost 10 bases, with 17 bases spanning the gap. The CDR3 sequence is CASSVRPLGGAFF. The CDR3 DNA follows: TGTGCCAGCAGCGTCCGGCCCCTCGGGGGAGCTTTCTTT.

This clonotype has only a few counts. The chain combines TRBV3-1 with TRBJ2-7, with unresolved D. V was cut by 2 bases and J by 2 bases, with 10 bases left in between. CDR3 length equals 14 residues. Germline values: CDR1 LGHDT, CDR2 YNNKEL (reference sequence). In DNA, the CDR3 is TGTGCCAGCAGCCAAAGGCAGACAACCTACGAGCAGTACTTC. Translation: CASSQRQTTYEQYF.

Many counts were recorded for this clonotype. V gene TRBV6-5 combines with J gene TRBJ1-1, with 8 bases identical to TRBD1. The germline gives CDR1 MNHEY, CDR2 SVGAGI. The CDR3 sequence is 16 residues long. V shed 5 bases and J 1 base; nucleotides not matched to a gene: 9. The CDR3 nucleotides read TGTGCCAGCAGTCTAGAGGGCGGACAGGGGAACACTGAAGCTTTCTTT. As protein: CASSLEGGQGNTEAFF.

The chain employs TRBV9 and TRBJ2-7; the D gene is possibly TRBD1 (7 bases). The CDR3 contains 14 residues. Germline values: CDR1 SGDLS, CDR2 YYNGEE. Trimming removed 3 bases at V and 0 bases at J, with 10 bases between. The CDR3 DNA sequence: TGTGCCAGCAGCGCAGGGGGGAGCTCCTACGAGCAGTACTTC. Residues: CASSAGGSSYEQYF.

The chain links TRBV6-1 to TRBJ2-7; 7 nucleotides match TRBD1. J gave up 5 bases and V 8 bases, and 12 bases lay outside the gene matches. Germline values: CDR1 MNHNS, CDR2 SASEGT. The CDR3 is 14 amino acids. The chain's CDR3 is CASSPRQGSNEQYF. CDR3 DNA sequence: TGTGCCAGCTCCCCCCGACAGGGAAGCAACGAGCAGTACTTC.

This clonotype was detected only a few times. J is TRBJ1-5 and V is TRBV24-1; weak D call: TRBD1 (6 bases). Trimming took 5 bases from V and 7 from J, leaving 11 bases between them. Per the germline V gene, CDR1 is KGHDR and CDR2 is SFDVKD. The CDR3 is 13 amino acids. The CDR3 coding sequence is TGTGCCACCAGTGCGGGGGGCGAACAGCCCCAGCATTTT. Translating gives CATSAGGEQPQHF.

There are many counts of this clonotype. The CDR3 bases are TGTGCCAGCAGCTCCGGGTACGGAGCCACCTCCTACAATGAGCAGTTCTTC. This encodes CASSSGYGATSYNEQFF. The chain is built from TRBV11-2 and TRBJ2-1, with no clear D. This CDR3 spans 17 amino acids. V shed 4 bases and J shed 0 bases, with 16 bases lying between them. CDR1 and CDR2 from the germline V gene are SGHAT and FQNNGV.

The chain employs TRBV6-6 and TRBJ2-3; either TRBD1 or TRBD2 may supply D (5 bases each). The V gene's germline CDR1 is MNHNY and CDR2 SVGAGI (reference sequence). This CDR3 contains 13 residues. Trimming removed 1 base from V and 5 bases from J, with 7 bases in between. As DNA, the CDR3 is TGTGCCAGCAGTTACTTGAGGGGAGATACGCAGTATTTT. Translation: CASSYLRGDTQYF.

The CDR3 here is CASSLEVTQYF. In DNA form, the CDR3 reads TGTGCCAGCAGTTTAGAGGTTACCCAGTACTTC. This rearrangement joins TRBV12-3 or TRBV12-4 to TRBJ2-5; D gene unclear. Trimming removed 1 base at V and 8 bases at J, with 5 bases between. The CDR3 consists of 11 residues.

This clonotype was picked up a small number of times. The rearrangement links TRBV20-1 to TRBJ1-6, with TRBD1 as a possible D gene (5 bases). The length of the CDR3 is 17 residues. V was pared by 1 base and J by 10 bases, with 23 bases between. The germline CDR1 and CDR2 sequences are DFQATT and SNEGSKA (reference sequence). CDR3 amino acids: CSARAPYLRGDESPLHF. The DNA for the CDR3 is TGCAGTGCTAGAGCCCCGTACCTAAGGGGAGATGAATCACCCCTCCACTTT.

This chain links TRBV5-4 with TRBJ1-4; 8 nucleotides align to TRBD1. The CDR3 sequence is 16 residues long. J was trimmed by 5 bases and V by 3 bases; bases with no gene match: 9. Germline V gene sequence: CDR1 SGHNT, CDR2 YYREEE (reference sequence). CDR3 nucleotide sequence: TGTGCCAGCAGCTGGACAGCAGGGGGCTTCAATGAAAAACTGTTTTTT. Translating gives CASSWTAGGFNEKLFF.

This clonotype was counted a few times. V is TRBV4-2 and J is TRBJ1-6; no clear D gene. The CDR3 length is 13 residues. Germline V CDR1 and CDR2: LGHNA, YNFKEQ. Trimming removed 5 bases from V and 9 bases from J, with 11 bases in between. The CDR3 here is CASSDVQFSPLHF. In DNA form, the CDR3 reads TGTGCCAGCAGCGATGTCCAATTTTCACCCCTCCACTTT.

This clonotype was picked up many times. V is TRBV3-1 and J is TRBJ2-2, with D possibly being TRBD2 (6 bases). Per germline, CDR1 LGHDT and CDR2 YNNKEL (reference sequence). The length of the CDR3 is 13 residues. Trimming took 5 bases from V and 8 from J, leaving 12 bases between them. For the CDR3, the DNA is TGTGCCAGCAGCGCAAGTGGGAGGGGGGAGCTGTTTTTT. Amino acid sequence: CASSASGRGELFF.

The rearrangement links TRBV6-1 to TRBJ2-7; TRBD1 might be the D (5 bases). The V end lost 6 bases, the J end lost 3 bases, and 15 bases lay between the germline ends. This CDR3 has 14 amino acids. The germline gives CDR1 MNHNS, CDR2 SASEGT. CDR3 residues: CASSLQAGYYEQYF. DNA of the CDR3: TGTGCCAGCAGCCTTCAAGCAGGGTACTACGAGCAGTACTTC.

This clonotype was observed a handful of times. The rearrangement uses TRBV6-6 and TRBJ1-6, with 7 bases lining up with TRBD1. Germline V lookup: CDR1 MNHNY, CDR2 SVGAGI (reference sequence). The CDR3 loop spans 13 amino acids. The ends lost 7 bases at V and 10 bases at J; junction bases unmatched: 7. The CDR3 loop is CASTRDSGSPLHF. In DNA, the CDR3 is TGTGCCAGCACCAGGGACAGCGGATCACCCCTCCACTTT.

About this clonotype itself: A much larger clone sits a single nucleotide away, making a read error possible. The chain recombines TRBV9 with TRBJ2-2; D is perhaps TRBD2 (5 bases). Germline CDR1 and CDR2: SGDLS and YYNGEE. The CDR3 length is 15 residues. The CDR3 spells CASSVRSANTGEQFF. As DNA, the CDR3 is TGTGCCAGCAGCGTAAGGTCCGCGAACACCGGGGAGCAGTTTTTT.

This clonotype was counted between two and nine times. The chain recombines TRBV19 with TRBJ2-7, with 8 bases that match TRBD1. This CDR3 has 11 amino acids. V gave up 11 bases and J gave up 7 bases; unmatched junction bases: 7. CDR1 and CDR2 from the germline V gene are LNHDA and SQIVND (reference sequence). The DNA for the CDR3 is TGTGCCTCTGGACAGGGTGGTGAGCAGTACTTC. This translates into CASGQGGEQYF. Based on the CDR3 plus reference TRBV19 and TRBJ2-7, the full variable domain is DGGITQSPKYLFRKEGQNVTLSCEQNLNHDAMYWYRQDPGQGLRLIYYSQIVNDFQKGDIAEGYSVSREKKESFPLTVTSAQKNPTAFYLCASGQGGEQYFGPGTRLTVT.

The chain combines TRBV30 with TRBJ2-2, with D hard to call. The CDR3 consists of 13 residues. Germline V gene sequence: CDR1 GTSNPN, CDR2 SVGIG (reference sequence). V gave up 3 bases and J gave up 4 bases, with 9 bases separating them. The CDR3 is CAWSRVGTGELFF. In nucleotides, the CDR3 is TGTGCCTGGAGCCGAGTTGGCACCGGGGAGCTGTTTTTT.

The V gene is TRBV2, the J gene TRBJ2-4; tentative D call: TRBD1 (6 bases). CDR1 and CDR2 (germline): SNHLY, FYNNEI. The CDR3 length is 10 residues. Trimming removed 4 bases at V and 16 bases at J, with 11 bases between. CDR3 loop: CASSAGRGYF. The CDR3 DNA reads TGTGCCAGCAGTGCCGGCAGGGGTTACTTC. Combining the CDR3 with reference TRBV2 and TRBJ2-4 gives the whole variable domain EPEVTQTPSHQVTQMGQEVILRCVPISNHLYFYWYRQILGQKVEFLVSFYNNEISEKSEIFDDQFSVERPDGSNFTLKIRSTKLEDSAMYFCASSAGRGYFGAGTRLSVL.